This passage covers 21 T cell receptor beta chains from one sample sequenced in a study of blood T cell repertoires in COVID-19. Some clones are missing from TCRdb's copy, which holds only in-frame ones; the method was immunoSEQ multiplex PCR. The data show some 400,000 clones, about nine tenths seen once. The specimen sequenced was PBMCs or T cells enriched from blood (not recorded which). These receptors were collected from a woman in her 30s who had recovered from COVID-19.

The gene calls are TRBV19 and TRBJ1-5; TRBD1 agrees at 7 bases. CDR1 is LNHDA and CDR2 is SQIVND in the germline V gene (reference sequence). The CDR3 is made up of 14 amino acids. V was pared by 6 bases and J by 4 bases, with 6 bases of the junction left unmatched. The CDR3 is CASSTDRRNQPQHF. The CDR3, as DNA: TGTGCCAGTAGCACGGACAGGCGTAATCAGCCCCAGCATTTT.

V usage is TRBV6-1 and J usage is TRBJ1-3; D perhaps matches TRBD1 (6 bases). V lost 2 bases and J 2 bases, leaving 7 bases between the germline ends. CDR1 is MNHNS and CDR2 is SASEGT in the germline V gene. This CDR3 spans 14 amino acids. The CDR3 nucleotides are TGTGCCAGCAGTGAATACAGGGCTGGAAACACCATATATTTT. Protein: CASSEYRAGNTIYF.

The chain uses TRBV7-2 and TRBJ2-3; TRBD2 matches 8 bases. With 4 bases clipped from V and 8 bases from J, the junction kept 11 bases outside the gene matches. Germline CDR1 and CDR2: SGHTA and FQGNSA. The CDR3 covers 15 residues. CDR3 region: CASSSLGSGVFTQYF. The CDR3 DNA follows: TGTGCCAGCAGCTCCCTGGGTAGCGGGGTATTTACGCAGTATTTT.

The CDR3 loop is CASSQDRGDQPQHF. DNA for the CDR3: TGTGCCAGCAGCCAGGACAGGGGGGACCAACCCCAGCATTTT. This rearrangement joins TRBV7-9 to TRBJ1-5; 10 nucleotides align to TRBD1. This CDR3 contains 14 residues. J gave up 10 bases and V 5 bases, and 8 bases lay outside the gene matches. Germline V gene data show CDR1 as SEHNR and CDR2 as FQNEAQ (reference sequence).

This chain's CDR3 is CAWSVTSVSGELFF. The CDR3 region has the DNA TGTGCCTGGAGTGTAACTAGCGTCTCCGGGGAGCTGTTTTTT. The chain couples TRBV30 to TRBJ2-2; TRBD2 matches 7 bases. The J segment lost 6 bases and the V segment lost 0 bases, leaving 4 bases of the junction unmatched. Germline-derived CDR1 and CDR2 are GTSNPN and SVGIG (reference sequence). The CDR3 runs to 14 residues.

In its sample, this clone was seen a few times. The chain combines TRBV18 with TRBJ1-1; D is unclear. The CDR3 loop spans 13 amino acids. Trimming removed 8 bases from V and 0 bases from J, with 10 bases in between. Germline values: CDR1 KGHSH, CDR2 LQKENI. CDR3 amino acids: CASLSGMNTEAFF. The CDR3 bases are TGTGCCAGCCTTTCAGGCATGAACACTGAAGCTTTCTTT.

In DNA, the CDR3 is TGTGCCAGCAGCCCGACAAGAACAGGGCCAAATTCACCCCTCCACTTT. This encodes CASSPTRTGPNSPLHF. The V and J genes are TRBV7-3 and TRBJ1-6; perhaps TRBD1 as D (6 bases). Germline CDR1 reads SGHTA; CDR2 reads FQGTGA. The CDR3 is 16 residues long. Trimming pared 5 bases from V and 7 bases from J, leaving 18 bases between.

The V and J genes are TRBV7-2 and TRBJ1-4; no definite D call. The germline V gene encodes CDR1 SGHTA and CDR2 FQGNSA. The length of the CDR3 is 12 residues. V was shortened by 5 bases and J by 8 bases, with 9 bases between the two germline ends. Written as DNA, the CDR3 is TGTGCCAGCAGCGCGGGCGGCGAAAAACTGTTTTTT. The encoded protein is CASSAGGEKLFF.

This chain uses TRBV19 with TRBJ2-1; 10 nucleotides line up with TRBD2. V lost 7 bases and J lost 9; bases outside the gene matches: 12. CDR1 is LNHDA and CDR2 is SQIVND in the germline V gene (reference sequence). The CDR3 has 15 amino acids. The chain's CDR3 is CASTHSGRAFSEQFF. CDR3 DNA sequence: TGTGCCAGTACTCACAGCGGGAGGGCCTTCAGTGAGCAGTTCTTC. Complete variable domain (other parts from reference TRBV19 and TRBJ2-1): DGGITQSPKYLFRKEGQNVTLSCEQNLNHDAMYWYRQDPGQGLRLIYYSQIVNDFQKGDIAEGYSVSREKKESFPLTVTSAQKNPTAFYLCASTHSGRAFSEQFFGPGTRLTVL.

This clone was detected a few times. V usage is TRBV19 and J usage is TRBJ2-7, with 11 bases identical to TRBD2. CDR3 length equals 15 residues. The V gene's germline CDR1 is LNHDA and CDR2 SQIVND (reference sequence). V was clipped by 5 bases and J by 0 bases; unmatched bases: 3. The CDR3 DNA is TGTGCCAGTAGTTCACTAGCGGGGGACTCCTACGAGCAGTACTTC. Amino acids: CASSSLAGDSYEQYF.

This chain links TRBV25-1 with TRBJ2-7, with D perhaps TRBD2 (5 bases). The CDR3 loop spans 15 amino acids. Germline V gene lookup returns CDR1 MGHDK and CDR2 SYGVNS. Trimming left V 6 bases short and J 4 bases short, with 19 bases between. The CDR3 DNA reads as TGTGCCAGCAGACCTCGAGGGCCAAGGTCATACGAGCAGTACTTC. This codes for CASRPRGPRSYEQYF.

This chain's CDR3 is CASSFGSDTIYF. The CDR3 nucleotides are TGTGCCAGCAGTTTCGGGTCAGACACCATATATTTT. This chain connects TRBV12-3 or TRBV12-4 to TRBJ1-3; the D is unclear. The CDR3 extends over 12 amino acids. The germline V and J ends were trimmed by 3 bases and 8 bases, with 8 bases remaining between them.

The rearrangement links TRBV28 to TRBJ1-2; D remains ambiguous. The germline V and J ends were trimmed by 7 bases and 2 bases, with 14 bases remaining between them. The CDR3 loop spans 14 amino acids. From germline, CDR1 is MDHEN and CDR2 SYDVKM. CDR3: CASTGEPNNYGYTF. For the CDR3, the DNA is TGTGCCAGCACCGGGGAGCCCAACAACTATGGCTACACCTTC.

The V call is TRBV30, the J call TRBJ2-5; the match to TRBD2 covers 10 bases. V shed 0 bases and J 6 bases; nucleotides not matched to a gene: 4. Germline CDR1 GTSNPN, CDR2 SVGIG (reference sequence). CDR3 length: 14 residues. In DNA, the CDR3 is TGTGCCTGGAGTGTGAATAGCGGGAGGAAGACCCAGTACTTC. Protein: CAWSVNSGRKTQYF. The full variable domain, rest sourced from reference TRBV30 and TRBJ2-5, is SQTIHQWPATLVQPVGSPLSLECTVEGTSNPNLYWYRQAAGRGLQLLFYSVGIGQISSEVPQNLSASRPQDRQFILSSKKLLLSDSGFYLCAWSVNSGRKTQYFGPGTRLLVL.

The V gene is TRBV27, the J gene TRBJ2-1; 10 nucleotides match TRBD2. CDR3 size: 15 residues. Trimming took 2 bases from V and 13 from J; bases not matched to a gene: 11. CDR1 is MNHEY and CDR2 is SMNVEV in the germline V gene (reference sequence). The CDR3 bases are TGTGCCAGCAGTTTAAGCCTAGCGGGAGTTGGGAATCAGTTCTTC. This sequence encodes CASSLSLAGVGNQFF.

V is TRBV12-3 or TRBV12-4 and J is TRBJ1-2; possible D gene TRBD1, 6 bases. V gave up 2 bases and J gave up 6 bases, with 10 bases separating them. CDR3 length: 13 amino acids. CDR3 protein: CASSLRPGDGYTF. CDR3 sequence (DNA): TGTGCCAGCAGTTTAAGGCCAGGGGATGGCTACACCTTC.

The chain uses TRBV21-1 and TRBJ2-1; TRBD2, as called in the table, went unchecked against the DNA. TRBV21-1 represents a pseudogene. This CDR3 spans 19 amino acids. CDR3 sequence: CASRPIDVGGRAVYNEQFF. In DNA form, the CDR3 reads TGTGCCAGCAGGCCGATCGATGTGGGCGGGAGGGCCGTCTACAATGAGCAGTTCTTC.

The chain combines TRBV4-2 with TRBJ1-2, with TRBD1 as a possible D gene (5 bases). V lost 2 bases and J lost 4, with 17 bases in between. This CDR3 has 16 residues. Germline CDR1 is LGHNA and CDR2 is YNFKEQ. CDR3 sequence reads: CASSQSPTGGIYGYTF. CDR3 nucleotide sequence: TGTGCCAGCAGCCAATCACCCACCGGGGGAATCTATGGCTACACCTTC.

The rearrangement joins TRBV19 to TRBJ2-7; 9 bases align to TRBD1. The CDR3 totals 14 residues. V lost 5 bases and J lost 2; bases outside the gene matches: 4. Germline assignment: CDR1 LNHDA and CDR2 SQIVND (reference sequence). This CDR3 is CASSDRGGPYEQYF. CDR3 DNA: TGTGCCAGTAGTGACAGGGGGGGACCCTACGAGCAGTACTTC.

The CDR3 DNA reads TGTGCCACCAGACGAGCAGGGGTTTTAGATACGCAGTATTTT. Its protein is CATRRAGVLDTQYF. J is TRBJ2-3 and V is TRBV14; possibly TRBD1 for D (6 bases). In germline, CDR1 is SGHDN, CDR2 FVKESK. V lost 10 bases to trimming and J lost 5 bases, with 19 bases between them. This CDR3 is 14 amino acids long.

The chain has TRBV3-1 (or the pseudogene TRBV3-2) and TRBJ1-1; unclear D gene. The length of the CDR3 is 12 residues. Germline-derived CDR1 and CDR2 are LGHDT and YNNKEL (reference sequence). Trimming left V 5 bases short and J 3 bases short, with 7 bases between. CDR3 sequence: CASSTVDTEAFF. The CDR3 nucleotides are TGTGCCAGCAGCACGGTGGACACTGAAGCTTTCTTT.